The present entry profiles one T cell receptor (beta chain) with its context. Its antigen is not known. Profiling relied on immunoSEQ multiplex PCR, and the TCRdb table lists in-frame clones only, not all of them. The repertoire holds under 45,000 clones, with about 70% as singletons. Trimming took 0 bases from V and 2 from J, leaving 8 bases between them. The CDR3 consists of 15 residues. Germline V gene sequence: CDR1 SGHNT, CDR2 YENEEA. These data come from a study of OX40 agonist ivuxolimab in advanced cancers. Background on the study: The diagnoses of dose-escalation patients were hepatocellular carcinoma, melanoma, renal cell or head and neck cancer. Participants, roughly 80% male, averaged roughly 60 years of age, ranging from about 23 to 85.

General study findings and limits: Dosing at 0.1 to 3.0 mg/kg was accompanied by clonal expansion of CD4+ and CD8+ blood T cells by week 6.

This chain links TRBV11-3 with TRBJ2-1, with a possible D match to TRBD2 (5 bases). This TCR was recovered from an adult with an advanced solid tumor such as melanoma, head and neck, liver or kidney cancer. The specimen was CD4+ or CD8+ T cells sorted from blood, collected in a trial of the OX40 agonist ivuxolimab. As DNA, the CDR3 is TGTGCCAGCAGCTTAGATCGGGGAACCTACAATGAGCAGTTCTTC. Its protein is CASSLDRGTYNEQFF.